The 15 T cell receptor beta chains listed next were all sequenced from one sample in a study of blood T cell repertoires in COVID-19. The table came from immunoSEQ multiplex PCR; TCRdb's copy has only in-frame clones and leaves some out. The table records roughly 200,000 clones, 87% of them present only once. Sequencing input: PBMCs or T cells enriched from blood (not recorded which). All receptors derive from a woman under 40 who had recovered from COVID-19.

The DNA of the CDR3 is TGTGCCAGCAGCTTGGTTACGGGTTCAGCTAACTATGGCTACACCTTC. Translation: CASSLVTGSANYGYTF. The chain employs TRBV5-5 and TRBJ1-2; D gene uncertain. Trimming pared 0 bases from V and 0 bases from J, leaving 12 bases between. Germline CDR1 SGHKS, CDR2 YYEKEE (reference sequence). The CDR3 is 16 residues long.

The chain recombines TRBV7-9 with TRBJ1-5, with D possibly being TRBD1 (5 bases). The CDR3 runs 17 residues. Germline CDR1 reads SEHNR; CDR2 reads FQNEAQ (reference sequence). Trimming removed 1 base from V and 2 bases from J, with 15 bases in between. The CDR3 DNA is TGTGCCAGCAGCTTAGTAGGGGCAGGGCGAGGCAATCAGCCCCAGCATTTT. It specifies CASSLVGAGRGNQPQHF. Full variable domain (missing parts from reference TRBV7-9 and TRBJ1-5): DTGVSQNPRHKITKRGQNVTFRCDPISEHNRLYWYRQTLGQGPEFLTYFQNEAQLEKSRLLSDRFSAERPKGSFSTLEIQRTEQGDSAMYLCASSLVGAGRGNQPQHFGDGTRLSIL.

The chain combines TRBV19 with TRBJ1-2; 7 nucleotides agree with TRBD1. The CDR3 runs 14 residues. Germline-derived CDR1 and CDR2 are LNHDA and SQIVND (reference sequence). With 10 bases clipped from V and 1 base from J, the junction kept 9 bases outside the gene matches. CDR3 DNA: TGTGCCACCCTTCGACAGGGAGATAACTATGGCTACACCTTC. Its protein is CATLRQGDNYGYTF. The variable domain in full, completed from reference TRBV19 and TRBJ1-2, reads DGGITQSPKYLFRKEGQNVTLSCEQNLNHDAMYWYRQDPGQGLRLIYYSQIVNDFQKGDIAEGYSVSREKKESFPLTVTSAQKNPTAFYLCATLRQGDNYGYTFGSGTRLTVV.

V and J are TRBV7-9 and TRBJ1-3; D gene ambiguous. V lost 4 bases, J lost 0 bases, and 10 bases lay in between. Germline lookup yields CDR1 SEHNR and CDR2 FQNEAQ (reference sequence). The CDR3 is 15 residues long. In DNA form, the CDR3 reads TGTGCCAGCAGCTCCTTACTAGACTCTGGAAACACCATATATTTT. Residues: CASSSLLDSGNTIYF.

The V and J genes are TRBV19 and TRBJ2-7; 9 bases line up with TRBD1. The V gene end was trimmed by 7 bases and the J gene end by 3 bases; junction bases not matched to a gene: 10. CDR3 length: 15 amino acids. The germline CDR1 and CDR2 sequences are LNHDA and SQIVND (reference sequence). CDR3 coding DNA: TGTGCCAGTAAGAAGGAGGGACAGGGACGCTACGAGCAGTACTTC. It codes for CASKKEGQGRYEQYF. The variable domain in full, with the rest retrieved from reference TRBV19 and TRBJ2-7, is DGGITQSPKYLFRKEGQNVTLSCEQNLNHDAMYWYRQDPGQGLRLIYYSQIVNDFQKGDIAEGYSVSREKKESFPLTVTSAQKNPTAFYLCASKKEGQGRYEQYFGPGTRLTVT.

This clone was observed a handful of times. The rearrangement joins TRBV3-1 (or the pseudogene TRBV3-2) to TRBJ2-1, with 12 bases fitting TRBD2. Trimming cost V 0 bases and J 7 bases; bases outside gene matches: 7. The CDR3 loop spans 17 amino acids. The germline V gene has CDR1 LGHDT and CDR2 YNNKEL (reference sequence). The CDR3 here is CASSQDVASGRGNEQFF. CDR3 DNA: TGTGCCAGCAGCCAAGATGTGGCTAGCGGGAGGGGAAATGAGCAGTTCTTC.

The chain joins TRBV10-3 to TRBJ2-1; the D gene is possibly TRBD2 (7 bases). The CDR3 covers 17 residues. V dropped 3 bases and J dropped 4 bases, with 19 bases sitting between them. CDR1 and CDR2 (germline): ENHRY, SYGVKD. The CDR3 region is CAISDRGRGATYNEQFF. The CDR3 nucleotides read TGTGCCATCAGTGATAGGGGACGGGGGGCGACATACAATGAGCAGTTCTTC.

The chain has TRBV19 and TRBJ1-3, with 7 bases aligning to TRBD1. Germline V gives CDR1 LNHDA, CDR2 SQIVND (reference sequence). V shed 3 bases, J shed 2 bases, and the junction held 4 bases outside the gene matches. The CDR3 consists of 15 residues. CDR3 nucleotide sequence: TGTGCCAGTAGTATGAGGGGACAGACTGGAAACACCATATATTTT. As protein: CASSMRGQTGNTIYF.

The CDR3 DNA reads TGTGCCAGCAGCGTAGGTTTGAGGGAGACTCACGAGCAGTACTTC. The encoded protein is CASSVGLRETHEQYF. The rearrangement joins TRBV9 to TRBJ2-7; weak D call: TRBD2 (5 bases). Trimming left V 0 bases short and J 5 bases short, with 15 bases between. Germline lookup yields CDR1 SGDLS and CDR2 YYNGEE. The CDR3 totals 15 residues.

The CDR3 protein is CASSYLDRPNYGYTF. In DNA, the CDR3 is TGTGCCAGCAGTTACCTTGACAGACCTAACTATGGCTACACCTTC. The rearrangement joins TRBV6-5 to TRBJ1-2, with D possibly TRBD1 on 5 matching bases. This CDR3 has 15 amino acids. CDR1 is MNHEY and CDR2 is SVGAGI in the germline V gene. Trimming removed 2 bases from V and 0 bases from J, with 10 bases in between.

The V and J genes are TRBV7-2 and TRBJ2-7; TRBD2 matches at 11 bases. J was trimmed by 4 bases and V by 3 bases; bases with no gene match: 2. The germline V gene encodes CDR1 SGHTA and CDR2 FQGNSA. The CDR3 runs 14 residues. For the CDR3, the DNA is TGTGCCAGCAGCTTCGGACTAGCGGGTTACGAGCAGTACTTC. Translating it yields CASSFGLAGYEQYF.

V usage is TRBV3-1 (or the pseudogene TRBV3-2) and J usage is TRBJ1-2; TRBD1 matches at 7 bases. CDR3 length: 13 residues. V lost 4 bases and J lost 7; bases outside the gene matches: 6. The V gene's germline CDR1 is LGHDT and CDR2 YNNKEL (reference sequence). This CDR3 is CASSPRGSVGYTF. The CDR3 coding sequence is TGTGCCAGCAGCCCCAGGGGGAGTGTTGGCTACACCTTC.

The chain carries TRBV14 and TRBJ1-4; D uncertain. The length of the CDR3 is 18 residues. In germline, CDR1 is SGHDN, CDR2 FVKESK. The V gene lost 0 bases and the J gene lost 1 base, with 15 bases spanning the gap. This CDR3 is CASSQDSLTRGTNEKLFF. As DNA, the CDR3 is TGTGCCAGCAGCCAAGATTCACTAACCCGGGGAACTAATGAAAAACTGTTTTTT. The variable domain in full, with the rest retrieved from reference TRBV14 and TRBJ1-4, is EAGVTQFPSHSVIEKGQTVTLRCDPISGHDNLYWYRRVMGKEIKFLLHFVKESKQDESGMPNNRFLAERTGGTYSTLKVQPAELEDSGVYFCASSQDSLTRGTNEKLFFGSGTQLSVL.

The chain uses TRBV5-1 and TRBJ1-1; D unclear. This CDR3 is 13 amino acids long. V shed 2 bases and J shed 3 bases, with 8 bases lying between them. Per germline, CDR1 SGHRS and CDR2 YFSETQ. The CDR3 loop reads CASSFNTDTEAFF. The CDR3 DNA follows: TGCGCCAGCAGCTTTAATACAGACACTGAAGCTTTCTTT.

The chain has TRBV30 and TRBJ1-2, with unresolved D. The CDR3 spans 12 residues. Trimming cost V 0 bases and J 7 bases, with 9 bases left between them. Germline values: CDR1 GTSNPN, CDR2 SVGIG (reference sequence). CDR3 protein: CAWSVSSGGYTF. The CDR3 region has the DNA TGTGCCTGGAGTGTCTCGAGTGGTGGCTACACCTTC.